Presented here are 13 T cell receptor beta chains from one specimen sequenced in a study of T cells in Graves' hyperthyroidism and ophthalmopathy. The TCR beta CDR3 regions underwent amplification using RNA transcripts as the source. Researchers ran a first-round RT-PCR on the TCR CDR3 using the HTBI primer set. From the multiplex PCR reads, TCRdb called clonotypes with MiXCR, one entry per CDR3 protein. The data show around 720,000 distinct CDR3 sequences, with approximately 40% seen just once and roughly 31% held by the top ten. The source material was blood. These receptors were obtained from a woman aged 40 to 49 with Graves' hyperthyroidism.

There are a few counts of this clonotype. This rearrangement joins TRBV12-3 or TRBV12-4 to TRBJ1-2, with TRBD1 identical over 8 bases. Trimming took 0 bases from V and 8 from J; bases not matched to a gene: 8. The CDR3 sequence is 15 residues long. The chain's CDR3 is CASSLAPPGGEGYTF. CDR3 DNA sequence: TGTGCCAGCAGTTTAGCCCCTCCAGGGGGCGAGGGCTACACCTTC.

The rearrangement links TRBV6-4 to TRBJ1-5, with D maybe TRBD1 (6 bases). Germline CDR1 and CDR2: MRHNA and SNTAGT. The CDR3 spans 17 residues. CDR3 loop: CASFYSARGGGDQPQHF. As DNA, the CDR3 is TGTGCTTCGTTTTATTCCGCTCGAGGGGGGGGGGACCAGCCCCAGCATTTT.

J is TRBJ2-5 and V is TRBV20-1; TRBD2 matches 7 bases. The CDR3 loop spans 13 amino acids. CDR1 and CDR2 (germline): DFQATT, SNEGSKA (reference sequence). V shed 6 bases, J shed 3 bases, and the junction held 7 bases outside the gene matches. DNA for the CDR3: TGCAGTGCCAAACTCGGGGGGAAAGAGACCCAGTACTTC. Its protein is CSAKLGGKETQYF.

The chain recombines TRBV20-1 with TRBJ2-5; the match to TRBD2 covers 10 bases. The CDR3 is made up of 19 amino acids. J was trimmed by 6 bases and V by 0 bases; bases with no gene match: 19. Per the germline V gene, CDR1 is DFQATT and CDR2 is SNEGSKA (reference sequence). For the CDR3, the DNA is TGCAGTGCTAGAGACAAGGGCACAGCGGGAGGGCCGGTTTTCAAGACCCAGTACTTC. Translating it yields CSARDKGTAGGPVFKTQYF.

Many counts were recorded for this clonotype. The DNA for the CDR3 is TGTGCCAGCAGTACGACGGACAGTACTAACTATGGCTACACCTTC. It translates to CASSTTDSTNYGYTF. V gene TRBV28 combines with J gene TRBJ1-2; D perhaps matches TRBD1 (6 bases). The germline gives CDR1 MDHEN, CDR2 SYDVKM. Between the trimmed V and J ends, which lost 5 bases and 0 bases, there was a span of 13 bases. This CDR3 comprises 15 residues.

On this clonotype: Since a much larger clone is just one base distant, this may be a read error. This rearrangement joins TRBV9 to TRBJ1-2; D unresolved. Germline lookup yields CDR1 SGDLS and CDR2 YYNGEE. The CDR3 contains 13 residues. The CDR3 region is CASNVANSYGYTF. The CDR3 nucleotides read TGTGCCAGCAACGTAGCTAACAGCTATGGCTACACCTTC.

This clonotype has a count of ten or more. The V and J genes are TRBV2 and TRBJ1-6; tentative D call: TRBD1 (5 bases). The CDR3 has 14 residues. Germline V gene sequence: CDR1 SNHLY, CDR2 FYNNEI. The ends were cut back, 6 bases at V and 8 bases at J, with 14 bases in the middle. The CDR3 loop is CASRQQEFYSPLHF. In DNA, the CDR3 is TGTGCCAGCAGACAACAGGAGTTCTATTCACCCCTCCACTTT.

This clonotype was detected ten times or more. The chain uses TRBV7-9 and TRBJ1-1, with D unclear. This CDR3 has 14 amino acids. Trimming removed 5 bases at V and 1 base at J, with 11 bases between. Germline assignment: CDR1 SEHNR and CDR2 FQNEAQ (reference sequence). In nucleotides, the CDR3 is TGTGCCAGCAGCCCGCCGGCACCGAACACTGAAGCTTTCTTT. Amino acids: CASSPPAPNTEAFF.

The J gene is TRBJ2-7, the V gene TRBV5-1; D possibly uses TRBD1 or TRBD2 (5 bases each). Trimming shortened V by 4 bases and J by 6 bases, and 14 bases separated the two germline ends. The germline V gene has CDR1 SGHRS and CDR2 YFSETQ. The CDR3 contains 13 residues. The CDR3, as DNA: TGCGCCAGCAGCATGGCCGTGAGGGGCGAGCAGTACTTC. Translated, it gives CASSMAVRGEQYF.

This clonotype was recorded at least ten times. The genes are TRBV7-9 and TRBJ2-5; D remains unclear. Germline loops: CDR1 SEHNR, CDR2 FQNEAQ (reference sequence). This CDR3 region has 15 residues. Trimming removed 5 bases at V and 2 bases at J, with 15 bases between. The CDR3 spells CASSRRESRQETQYF. CDR3 nucleotide sequence: TGTGCCAGCAGCCGCAGAGAAAGTAGACAAGAGACCCAGTACTTC.

The table lists this clonotype with a few counts. The chain links TRBV9 to TRBJ2-5; 9 bases are shared with TRBD1. The CDR3 loop spans 15 amino acids. The germline gives CDR1 SGDLS, CDR2 YYNGEE. V gave up 0 bases and J gave up 2 bases; unmatched junction bases: 2. In DNA form, the CDR3 reads TGTGCCAGCAGCGTAGGGGACAGGGAGCAAGAGACCCAGTACTTC. Translation: CASSVGDREQETQYF.

The CDR3 here is CASSQEVGGGTEAFF. The DNA of the CDR3 is TGCGCCAGCAGCCAAGAGGTTGGCGGGGGAACTGAAGCTTTCTTT. This chain uses TRBV5-1 with TRBJ1-1; D is perhaps TRBD1 (5 bases). The CDR3 is 15 residues long. Trimming removed 4 bases from V and 5 bases from J, with 18 bases in between. Germline CDR1 SGHRS, CDR2 YFSETQ.

There are a few counts of this clonotype. This chain joins TRBV28 and TRBJ1-1; D is uncertain. From germline, CDR1 is MDHEN and CDR2 SYDVKM. The CDR3 sequence is 12 residues long. Trimming removed 7 bases at V and 1 base at J, with 7 bases between. This chain's CDR3 is CASIRENTEAFF. In DNA form, the CDR3 reads TGTGCCAGCATCAGAGAGAACACTGAAGCTTTCTTT. Full variable domain (missing parts from reference TRBV28 and TRBJ1-1): DVKVTQSSRYLVKRTGEKVFLECVQDMDHENMFWYRQDPGLGLRLIYFSYDVKMKEKGDIPEGYSVSREKKERFSLILESASTNQTSMYLCASIRENTEAFFGQGTRLTVV.